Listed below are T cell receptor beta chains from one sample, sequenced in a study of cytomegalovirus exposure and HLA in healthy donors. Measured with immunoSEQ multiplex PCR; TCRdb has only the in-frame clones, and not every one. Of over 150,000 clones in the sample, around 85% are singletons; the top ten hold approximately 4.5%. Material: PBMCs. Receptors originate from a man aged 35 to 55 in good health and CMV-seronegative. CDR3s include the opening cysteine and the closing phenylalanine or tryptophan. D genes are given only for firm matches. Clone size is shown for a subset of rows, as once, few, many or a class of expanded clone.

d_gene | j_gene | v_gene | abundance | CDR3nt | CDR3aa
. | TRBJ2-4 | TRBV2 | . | TGTGCCAGCAGTGCCGGGACAAACGTCTTAGCCAAAAACATTCAGTACTTC | CASSAGTNVLAKNIQYF
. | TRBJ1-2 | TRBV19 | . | TGTGCCAGTAGTACCCTTCGGGACAACCCGTCATATGGCTACACCTTC | CASSTLRDNPSYGYTF
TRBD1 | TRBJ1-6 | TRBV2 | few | TGTGCCAGCAGTGAGGTGACAGGGAAAACTTCACCCCTCCACTTT | CASSEVTGKTSPLHF
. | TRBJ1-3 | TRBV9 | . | TGTGCCAGCAGCGGGCCCAGCGGGCCAGGAAACACCATATATTTT | CASSGPSGPGNTIYF
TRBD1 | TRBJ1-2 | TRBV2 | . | TGTGCCAGCAGCCGGGACAGAAACTATGGCTACACCTTC | CASSRDRNYGYTF
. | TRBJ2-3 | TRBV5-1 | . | TGCGCCAGCAGCTTGGACTCGGGTCAAGGCACAGATACGCAGTATTTT | CASSLDSGQGTDTQYF
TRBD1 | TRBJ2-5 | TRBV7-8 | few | TGTGCCAGCAGCTTGACAGGGGCACAGGGAGAGACCCAGTACTTC | CASSLTGAQGETQYF
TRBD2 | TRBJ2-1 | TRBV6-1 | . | TGTGCCAGCAGTACCACTAGCGGGGGGGGAGGTGAGCAGTTCTTC | CASSTTSGGGGEQFF
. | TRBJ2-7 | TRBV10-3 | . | TGTGCCATCAGTGACCATCCCGAACAGGGCGAGCAGTACTTC | CAISDHPEQGEQYF
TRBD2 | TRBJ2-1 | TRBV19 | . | TGTGCCAGTAGTATTATCGACCCACTAGCGGGGGGGAATGAGCAGTTCTTC | CASSIIDPLAGGNEQFF
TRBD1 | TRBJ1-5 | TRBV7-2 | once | TGTGCCAGCAGCTTCGCTCCCCGGGACAGTGATAATCAGCCCCAGCATTTT | CASSFAPRDSDNQPQHF
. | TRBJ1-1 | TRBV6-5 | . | TGTGCCAGCAGTGAGGGTTACACTGAAGCTTTCTTT | CASSEGYTEAFF
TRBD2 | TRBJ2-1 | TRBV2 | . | TGTGCCAGCAGGGGGGAGGGGCACAATGAGCAGTTCTTC | CASRGEGHNEQFF
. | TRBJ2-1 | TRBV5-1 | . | TGCGCCAGCAGCTTTTCTCCGGTCACAGGGATGGGTGAGCAGTTCTTC | CASSFSPVTGMGEQFF
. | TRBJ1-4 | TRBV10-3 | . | TGTGCCACAACCGTCGCCGGGACTAATGAAAAACTGTTTTTT | CATTVAGTNEKLFF
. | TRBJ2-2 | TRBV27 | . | TGTGCCAGCAGTGCCAGGGTCGGGGAGCTGTTTTTT | CASSARVGELFF
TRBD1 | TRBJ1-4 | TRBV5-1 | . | TGCGCCAGCAGCCCAGGGACAGGAATCGAACTGTTTTTT | CASSPGTGIELFF
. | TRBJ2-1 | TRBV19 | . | TGTGCCAGTAGTAGCCAGAACTACAATGAGCAGTTCTTC | CASSSQNYNEQFF
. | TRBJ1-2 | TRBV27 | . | TGTGCCAGTCGCCGACACGATTCTAACTATGGCTACACCTTC | CASRRHDSNYGYTF
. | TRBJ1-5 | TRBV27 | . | TGTGCCAGCAGCCCGGGTCGTCAGCCCCAGCATTTT | CASSPGRQPQHF
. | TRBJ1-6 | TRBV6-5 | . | TGTGCCAGCAGTTACTCTGAGGGCCGGAATTCACCCCTCCACTTT | CASSYSEGRNSPLHF
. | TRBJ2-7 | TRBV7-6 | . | TGTGCCAGCACAGCTTACGGGGGTGACGAGCAGTACTTC | CASTAYGGDEQYF
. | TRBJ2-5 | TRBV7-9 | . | TGTGCCAGCTTCGCCGGGACAATCCAAGAGACCCAGTACTTC | CASFAGTIQETQYF
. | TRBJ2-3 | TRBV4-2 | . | TGTGCCAGCAGCCAAGTTACCAGTAGCACAGATACGCAGTATTTT | CASSQVTSSTDTQYF
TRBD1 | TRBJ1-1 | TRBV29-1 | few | TGCAGCGTTGATCCACAGGGGATAGGCACTGAAGCTTTCTTT | CSVDPQGIGTEAFF
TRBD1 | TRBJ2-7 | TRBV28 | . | TGTGCCAGCAGTTTCCCTGGACAGGGCGGAATATACGAGCAGTACTTC | CASSFPGQGGIYEQYF
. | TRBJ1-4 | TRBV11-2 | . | TGTGCCAGCAGCCCCATTTTCAATGAAAAACTGTTTTTT | CASSPIFNEKLFF
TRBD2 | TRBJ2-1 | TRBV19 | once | TGTGCCAGTACACCTAGCGGGGGATACAATGAGCAGTTCTTC | CASTPSGGYNEQFF
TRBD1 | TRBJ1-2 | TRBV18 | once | TGTGCCAGCTCACCGGGGACAGACTATGGCTACACCTTC | CASSPGTDYGYTF
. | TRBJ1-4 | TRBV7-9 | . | TGTGCCAGCAGCTTTCAGGGGATCGCAACTAATGAAAAACTGTTTTTT | CASSFQGIATNEKLFF
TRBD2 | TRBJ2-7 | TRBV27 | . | TGTGCTAGCGGGGGGGGGATTTACGAGCAGTACTTC | CASGGGIYEQYF
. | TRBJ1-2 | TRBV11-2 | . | TGTGCCAGCAGCTCGCTCCCCGGGATTTCCTATGGCTACACCTTC | CASSSLPGISYGYTF
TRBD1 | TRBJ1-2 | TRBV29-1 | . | TGCAGCGCTGGACGGACAGGGAATTACTATGGCTACACCTTC | CSAGRTGNYYGYTF
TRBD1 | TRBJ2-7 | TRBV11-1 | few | TGTGCCAGCAGCCCCCGGACAGGCGCCTACGAGCAGTACTTC | CASSPRTGAYEQYF
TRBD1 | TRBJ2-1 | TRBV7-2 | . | TGTGCCAGCAGCTACGCCCCGGGACAGGGGAATGAGCAGTTCTTC | CASSYAPGQGNEQFF
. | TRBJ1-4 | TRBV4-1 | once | TGCGCCAGCAGCCAAGATTGGGAGGGTGAGGAAAAACTGTTTTTT | CASSQDWEGEEKLFF
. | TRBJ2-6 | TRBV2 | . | TGTGCCAGCAGTCTCACAGGGGCGGGGAAACGATACTCTGGGGCCAACGTCCTGACTTTC | CASSLTGAGKRYSGANVLTF
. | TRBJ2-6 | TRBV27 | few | TGTGCCAGCAGTTTACTCTCTGGGGCCAACGTCCTGACTTTC | CASSLLSGANVLTF
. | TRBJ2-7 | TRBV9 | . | TGTGCCAGCAGCGTTCGAGACACTCCCTCCTACGAGCAGTACTTC | CASSVRDTPSYEQYF
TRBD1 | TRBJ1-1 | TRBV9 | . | TGTGCCAGCAGCGCTCGGACAGGGACTAACACTGAAGCTTTCTTT | CASSARTGTNTEAFF
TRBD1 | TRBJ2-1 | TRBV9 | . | TGTGCCAGCAGCTTATCGGGACAGGGGCAGTTCTTC | CASSLSGQGQFF
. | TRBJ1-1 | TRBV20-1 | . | TGCAGTGCTAGCCGGAACACTGAAGCTTTCTTT | CSASRNTEAFF
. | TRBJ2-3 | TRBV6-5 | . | TGTGCCAGCAGGGACCTGGGGGGGCTCACAGATACGCAGTATTTT | CASRDLGGLTDTQYF
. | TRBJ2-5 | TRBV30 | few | TGTGCCTGGAGTCCAAAGACAGTAACCCAAGAGACCCAGTACTTC | CAWSPKTVTQETQYF
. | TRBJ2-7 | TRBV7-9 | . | TGTGCCAGCAGCTTGGCTAGTGCTTTCTCCTACGAGCAGTACTTC | CASSLASAFSYEQYF
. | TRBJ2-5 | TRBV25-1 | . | TGTGCCAGCAGTGACAGAAACCAAGAGACCCAGTACTTC | CASSDRNQETQYF
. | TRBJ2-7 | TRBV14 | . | TGTGCCAGCAGCCAAGTCTGGGCCCCCTCCTACGAGCAGTACTTC | CASSQVWAPSYEQYF
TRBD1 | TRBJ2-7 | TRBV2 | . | TGTGCCAGCGGAGACAGGGGGGGCTACGAGCAGTACTTC | CASGDRGGYEQYF
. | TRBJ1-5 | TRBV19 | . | TGTGCCAGTAGTGTCCGGGGAAGCAATCAGCCCCAGCATTTT | CASSVRGSNQPQHF
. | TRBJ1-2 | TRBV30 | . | TGTGCCTGGAGTACAGATAACTATGGCTACACCTTC | CAWSTDNYGYTF
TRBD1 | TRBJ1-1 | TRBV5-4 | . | TGTGCCAGCAGCACAGTGACAGGGTCGAAGGACACTGAAGCTTTCTTT | CASSTVTGSKDTEAFF